Listed below are T cell receptor beta chains from one sample, sequenced in a study of PD-L1 blockade in urothelial cancer. Measured with immunoSEQ multiplex PCR; TCRdb has only the in-frame clones, and not every one. The sample lists 70,000 or so clones, 85% to 90% occurring once. The sequencing used PBMCs, collected around atezolizumab (anti-PD-L1) treatment. The receptors here all came from a man aged 60-69 years with urothelial cancer. CDR3s include the opening cysteine and the closing phenylalanine or tryptophan. The D gene is left open where the match is weak.

d_call	v_call	cdr3_aa
.	TRBV30	CAWSQITPRGEQYF
.	TRBV5-1	CASSTRPSQETQYF
TRBD1	TRBV29-1	CSVVIRPSRGQDTQYF
.	TRBV2	CASSDELLAGGADTQYF
TRBD1	TRBV7-2	CASRRGTGGNTQYF
.	TRBV5-1	CASSVVGGGITDTQYF
TRBD1	TRBV6-1	CASSDLQGASSGNTIYF
.	TRBV6-6	CATARGNTDTQYF
TRBD1	TRBV2	CAREGQGNNSPLHF
TRBD1	TRBV7-2	CASSAGQGGEKLFF
TRBD1	TRBV5-1	CASSLGTRQGSTDTQYF
.	TRBV7-2	CASSKSGRNEQFF
TRBD2	TRBV12-5	CASGLRTSGTLPETQYF
.	TRBV2	CASSEALSGSNYGYTF
.	TRBV18	CASSRTSGANVLTF
TRBD1	TRBV30	CAWTQPDRPTDTQYF